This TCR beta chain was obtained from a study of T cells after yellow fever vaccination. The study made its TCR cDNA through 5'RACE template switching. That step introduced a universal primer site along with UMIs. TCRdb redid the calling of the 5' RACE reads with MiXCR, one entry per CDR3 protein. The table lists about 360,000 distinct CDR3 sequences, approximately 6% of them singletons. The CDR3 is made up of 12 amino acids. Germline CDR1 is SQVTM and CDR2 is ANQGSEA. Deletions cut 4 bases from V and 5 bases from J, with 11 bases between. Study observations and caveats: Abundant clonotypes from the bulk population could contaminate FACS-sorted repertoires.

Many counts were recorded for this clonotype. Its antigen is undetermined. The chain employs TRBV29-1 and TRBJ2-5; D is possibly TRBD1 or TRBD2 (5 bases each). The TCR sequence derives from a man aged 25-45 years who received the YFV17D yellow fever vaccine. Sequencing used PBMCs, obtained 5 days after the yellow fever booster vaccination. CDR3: CSVVFGTETQYF. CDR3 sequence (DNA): TGCAGCGTTGTTTTCGGGACCGAGACCCAGTACTTC.